This is a list of T cell receptor beta chains from one sample in a study of beta chain features in type 1 diabetes. Sequencing used immunoSEQ multiplex PCR; TCRdb keeps in-frame clones, though not all of them. The table lists hundreds of thousands of clones, over 13% of them singletons. The sequencing input was naive CD4+ T cells from blood. These receptors were obtained from a man aged 18 to 30 with type 1 diabetes. Both conserved end residues are part of each CDR3. D genes are given only for firm matches. Size values are once, few and many counts, or a class for expanded clones, and some rows have none.

V,size,J,D,CDR3,DNA
TRBV7-2,NA,TRBJ2-1,NA,CASSLAGSSSEQFF,TGTGCCAGCAGCTTAGCCGGGTCTAGCAGTGAGCAGTTCTTC
TRBV11-2,NA,TRBJ1-4,NA,CASSSLRGRAAEKLFF,TGTGCCAGCAGTTCTCTCCGGGGGAGGGCCGCAGAAAAACTGTTTTTT
TRBV5-1,few,TRBJ2-3,NA,CASSVLGQSTDTQYF,TGCGCCAGCAGCGTCCTGGGCCAGAGCACAGATACGCAGTATTTT
TRBV19,few,TRBJ2-7,TRBD1,CASSISGQGWEQYF,TGTGCCAGTAGTATCTCAGGACAGGGATGGGAGCAGTACTTC
TRBV20-1,few,TRBJ2-2,NA,CSARSTGELFF,TGCAGTGCTAGGTCTACCGGGGAGCTGTTTTTT
TRBV21-1,few,TRBJ2-7,NA,CASSKWSGPIPYEQYF,TGTGCCAGCAGCAAATGGTCGGGGCCCATCCCCTACGAGCAGTACTTC
TRBV6-1,few,TRBJ2-4,TRBD1,CASSEAAGTGVQYF,TGTGCCAGCAGTGAAGCCGCCGGGACAGGGGTTCAGTACTTC
TRBV7-9,few,TRBJ1-1,NA,CAGGIMNTEAFF,TGTGCGGGGGGGATTATGAACACTGAAGCTTTCTTT
TRBV27,NA,TRBJ2-3,NA,CASSLSGRPSTDTQYF,TGTGCCAGCAGTTTATCGGGGCGACCTAGCACAGATACGCAGTATTTT
TRBV2,NA,TRBJ2-7,NA,CASTSEGTLVEQYF,TGTGCCAGCACATCTGAGGGGACCTTGGTAGAGCAGTACTTC
TRBV7-3,few,TRBJ2-3,NA,CASSSGAITDTQYF,TGTGCCAGCAGTAGTGGGGCGATCACAGATACGCAGTATTTT
TRBV7-2,NA,TRBJ2-4,NA,CASSPREDIQYF,TGTGCCAGCAGTCCGCGAGAGGACATTCAGTACTTC
TRBV6-4,NA,TRBJ2-1,TRBD2,CASSDSSLAGGLYNEQFF,TGTGCCAGCAGTGACTCCTCACTAGCGGGGGGGCTGTACAATGAGCAGTTCTTC
TRBV7-2,few,TRBJ2-7,TRBD1,CASSRGQGPYEQYF,TGTGCCAGCAGCCGTGGACAGGGTCCCTACGAGCAGTACTTC
TRBV6-6,NA,TRBJ2-7,NA,CASSYVNGPSSYEQYF,TGTGCCAGCAGTTACGTAAACGGACCGAGCTCCTACGAGCAGTACTTC
TRBV2,NA,TRBJ2-7,NA,CAIDYRVSGEQYF,TGTGCCATCGACTACAGGGTTAGCGGCGAGCAGTACTTC
TRBV9,NA,TRBJ1-2,NA,CASSVGGVNYGYTF,TGTGCCAGCAGCGTAGGTGGGGTTAACTATGGCTACACCTTC
TRBV9,NA,TRBJ2-6,NA,CASSVENRANVLTF,TGTGCCAGCAGCGTAGAAAATAGGGCCAACGTCCTGACTTTC
TRBV20-1,few,TRBJ2-3,NA,CSAPVRDTQYF,TGCAGTGCACCTGTGCGAGATACGCAGTATTTT
TRBV2,few,TRBJ2-2,NA,CASIPDRNTGELFF,TGTGCCAGCATCCCTGACAGAAACACCGGGGAGCTGTTTTTT
TRBV27,few,TRBJ2-2,NA,CATKRQTENTGELFF,TGTGCCACCAAACGCCAGACAGAGAACACCGGGGAGCTGTTTTTT
TRBV25-1,NA,TRBJ1-2,NA,CASSERGGYTF,TGTGCCAGCAGTGAAAGAGGTGGCTACACCTTC
TRBV5-1,once,TRBJ2-7,NA,CASSLGWDEQYF,TGCGCCAGCAGCTTGGGCTGGGACGAGCAGTACTTC
TRBV5-4,few,TRBJ2-3,NA,CATSLQHGAGADTQYF,TGTGCCACCTCCCTTCAACACGGAGCTGGGGCAGATACGCAGTATTTT
TRBV2,NA,TRBJ2-5,TRBD2,CASRGTSGSETQYF,TGTGCCAGCAGAGGGACTAGCGGGAGTGAGACCCAGTACTTC
TRBV19,NA,TRBJ1-2,TRBD1,CATFPSTGTGPGYGYTF,TGTGCCACCTTCCCCTCCACCGGGACAGGTCCTGGCTATGGCTACACCTTC
TRBV2,NA,TRBJ2-7,NA,CARQRTDVAYEQYF,TGTGCCAGGCAAAGGACGGACGTCGCCTACGAGCAGTACTTC
TRBV4-3,NA,TRBJ1-1,TRBD1,CASSQVYPTGGKTEAFF,TGCGCCAGCAGCCAAGTATACCCGACAGGGGGCAAGACTGAAGCTTTCTTT
TRBV21-1,few,TRBJ2-2,NA,CASSLKSRQGGRTGELFF,TGTGCCAGCAGCCTAAAGTCGAGACAGGGCGGTCGGACCGGGGAGCTGTTTTTT
TRBV28,few,TRBJ2-5,TRBD1,CASSRDRGEETQYF,TGTGCCAGCAGTCGGGACAGGGGGGAAGAGACCCAGTACTTC
TRBV5-1,few,TRBJ1-5,NA,CASSLAGGPQHF,TGCGCCAGCAGCTTGGCGGGAGGGCCCCAGCATTTT
TRBV29-1,NA,TRBJ1-2,NA,CSAFGDGYTF,TGCAGCGCGTTCGGCGATGGCTACACCTTC
TRBV6-5,NA,TRBJ2-7,TRBD2,CASSTGLAGSQYF,TGTGCCAGCAGTACGGGACTAGCGGGCTCGCAGTACTTC
TRBV6-5,NA,TRBJ1-2,NA,CASSYVASSGYTF,TGTGCCAGCAGTTACGTCGCAAGTAGTGGCTACACCTTC
TRBV19,NA,TRBJ1-1,NA,CASNDKHTEAFF,TGTGCCAGTAACGACAAACACACTGAAGCTTTCTTT
TRBV2,NA,TRBJ2-7,TRBD2,CAGTTSGLYEQYF,TGTGCCGGCACGACTAGCGGGCTTTACGAGCAGTACTTC
TRBV5-1,few,TRBJ2-1,NA,CASSLGGTHTNEQFF,TGCGCCAGCAGCTTGGGAGGGACCCATACCAATGAGCAGTTCTTC
TRBV4-1,few,TRBJ2-4,NA,CASRPGGTDKNIQYF,TGCGCCAGCAGACCGGGGGGGACAGACAAAAACATTCAGTACTTC
TRBV11-1,NA,TRBJ2-1,TRBD1,CASSPGTGGNNEQFF,TGTGCCAGCAGCCCCGGGACAGGGGGAAACAATGAGCAGTTCTTC
TRBV6-5,NA,TRBJ1-2,NA,CASSYLRAGEHGYTF,TGTGCCAGCAGTTACTTAAGAGCAGGGGAACATGGCTACACCTTC
TRBV9,NA,TRBJ2-3,NA,CASSVGKSDITDTQYF,TGTGCCAGCAGCGTAGGAAAAAGCGATATCACAGATACGCAGTATTTT
TRBV14,few,TRBJ2-5,NA,CASSQDPAGGTQYF,TGTGCCAGCAGCCAAGATCCGGCCGGGGGGACCCAGTACTTC
TRBV7-9,few,TRBJ2-7,TRBD1,CASSTGQGTARYEQYF,TGTGCCAGCAGCACGGGACAGGGAACGGCTCGCTACGAGCAGTACTTC
TRBV5-6,NA,TRBJ2-7,NA,CASSAGTIVSYF,TGTGCCAGCAGCGCGGGGACAATCGTCTCGTACTTC
TRBV7-2,few,TRBJ2-3,TRBD1,CASSPRQGTGTDTQYF,TGTGCCAGCAGCCCGAGACAGGGGACGGGCACAGATACGCAGTATTTT
TRBV7-2,few,TRBJ2-3,NA,CASSHYTDTQYF,TGTGCCAGCAGCCACTACACAGATACGCAGTATTTT
TRBV7-2,few,TRBJ2-2,NA,CASSSQGPNTGELFF,TGTGCCAGCAGCTCACAGGGACCGAACACCGGGGAGCTGTTTTTT
TRBV28,few,TRBJ2-1,TRBD2,CASSQTGTRGNEQFF,TGTGCCAGCAGCCAAACCGGGACTAGGGGAAATGAGCAGTTCTTC
TRBV2,few,TRBJ1-1,TRBD1,CASSLQGAGNTEAFF,TGTGCCAGCAGCCTACAGGGGGCGGGGAACACTGAAGCTTTCTTT
TRBV7-2,NA,TRBJ2-3,NA,CASSLMLRDTQYF,TGTGCCAGCAGCTTAATGTTAAGGGATACGCAGTATTTT
TRBV29-1,NA,TRBJ2-2,NA,CSVERTVNTGELFF,TGCAGCGTCGAACGGACAGTGAACACCGGGGAGCTGTTTTTT
TRBV28,NA,TRBJ2-5,TRBD1,CASVNTKGARETQYF,TGTGCCAGCGTTAATACTAAGGGGGCTAGGGAGACCCAGTACTTC
TRBV11-1,few,TRBJ2-1,NA,CASSLTAGVSNEQFF,TGTGCCAGCAGCTTAACGGCAGGGGTCTCCAATGAGCAGTTCTTC
TRBV30,NA,TRBJ1-2,TRBD1,CAWRGQLEYGYTF,TGTGCCTGGAGGGGACAGCTAGAATATGGCTACACCTTC